A selection of T cell receptor beta chains follows, all from one sample in a study of beta chain features in type 1 diabetes. The assay was immunoSEQ multiplex PCR, and TCRdb's table has in-frame clones only and misses some. The sample includes around 400,000 clones, more than 12% seen only once; the top ten take 0.019%. Specimen: naive CD4+ T cells from blood. The receptors derive from a woman aged 18-29 years in good health. Both conserved end residues are part of each CDR3. The D gene is left open where the match is weak. Only part of the rows carry a size: once, few, many, or a class if the clone is expanded.

TRBJ2-7,TRBV7-2,.,.,CASSFQIYEQYF,TGTGCCAGCAGCTTTCAGATTTACGAGCAGTACTTC
TRBJ2-7,TRBV6-5,few,TRBD1,CASSSRQGRNEQYF,TGTGCCAGCAGTTCCAGACAGGGAAGAAACGAGCAGTACTTC
TRBJ2-7,TRBV6-1,.,TRBD2,CASSETSGYEQYF,TGTGCCAGCAGTGAGACTAGCGGGTACGAGCAGTACTTC
TRBJ2-3,TRBV19,few,.,CASSLTARADTQYF,TGTGCCAGTAGTCTCACGGCGAGAGCGGATACGCAGTATTTT
TRBJ2-5,TRBV18,few,.,CASSPPHGWETQYF,TGTGCCAGCTCACCACCCCACGGGTGGGAGACCCAGTACTTC
TRBJ1-2,TRBV2,.,.,CASISPGRRYGYTF,TGTGCCAGCATCTCGCCAGGCCGGCGATATGGCTACACCTTC
TRBJ2-3,TRBV30,.,.,CAWTPRGRSTDTQYF,TGTGCCTGGACCCCCCGGGGTAGAAGCACAGATACGCAGTATTTT
TRBJ2-2,TRBV11-2,few,.,CASSLVRGSGPNTGELFF,TGTGCCAGCAGCTTAGTCCGAGGTAGCGGACCGAACACCGGGGAGCTGTTTTTT
TRBJ1-1,TRBV9,.,.,CASSVDSQNTEAFF,TGTGCCAGCAGCGTAGACAGCCAGAACACTGAAGCTTTCTTT
TRBJ2-5,TRBV7-2,.,.,CASSWVAVPPAETQYF,TGTGCCAGCAGTTGGGTAGCGGTCCCACCCGCGGAGACCCAGTACTTC
TRBJ2-1,TRBV7-2,.,TRBD2,CASSLGRERHEQFF,TGTGCCAGCAGCTTAGGGCGGGAGCGGCATGAGCAGTTCTTC
TRBJ2-3,TRBV19,.,TRBD1,CAISDRGLTDTQYF,TGTGCCATATCGGACAGGGGGCTTACAGATACGCAGTATTTT
TRBJ2-3,TRBV5-4,.,TRBD1,CASSSGTGGADTQYF,TGTGCCAGCAGCTCGGGGACAGGGGGCGCAGATACGCAGTATTTT
TRBJ2-7,TRBV7-2,few,.,CASSLTSMAYEQYF,TGTGCCAGCAGCTTAACAAGTATGGCCTACGAGCAGTACTTC
TRBJ1-1,TRBV5-1,few,TRBD1,CASSLAVSWDRGYGEAFF,TGCGCCAGCAGCTTGGCCGTATCGTGGGACAGGGGTTACGGCGAAGCTTTCTTT
TRBJ2-3,TRBV27,.,.,CASSLWGDTDTQYF,TGTGCCAGCAGTTTATGGGGAGACACAGATACGCAGTATTTT
TRBJ2-1,TRBV29-1,few,.,CSVEGPTMRNEQFF,TGCAGCGTTGAAGGTCCAACGATGAGGAATGAGCAGTTCTTC
TRBJ1-4,TRBV29-1,once,.,CSVVRFGGKLFF,TGCAGCGTTGTTAGGTTTGGCGGAAAACTGTTTTTT
TRBJ1-5,TRBV29-1,few,TRBD1,CSAGGVSNQPQHF,TGCAGCGCAGGGGGCGTCAGCAATCAGCCCCAGCATTTT
TRBJ2-5,TRBV5-4,few,TRBD1,CASSLAGGFGAQYF,TGTGCCAGCAGCTTGGCAGGGGGCTTTGGGGCCCAGTACTTC
TRBJ2-7,TRBV7-6,few,.,CASSLDQGGYEQYF,TGTGCCAGCAGCTTAGATCAGGGAGGCTACGAGCAGTACTTC
TRBJ1-5,TRBV7-9,.,TRBD1,CASSLGKGGIQPQHF,TGTGCCAGCAGCTTAGGGAAAGGGGGCATTCAGCCCCAGCATTTT
TRBJ1-5,TRBV2,.,.,CASRYTGQGQPQHF,TGTGCCAGCAGGTACACAGGGCAGGGTCAGCCCCAGCATTTT
TRBJ1-5,TRBV5-6,few,.,CASSLGPGDNQPQHF,TGTGCCAGCAGCTTGGGACCCGGGGACAATCAGCCCCAGCATTTT
TRBJ2-3,TRBV6-5,.,.,CASSTPDRNTQYF,TGTGCCAGCAGCACCCCGGACAGAAATACGCAGTATTTT
TRBJ1-3,TRBV30,.,.,CAWSPGGSGNTIYF,TGTGCCTGGAGTCCAGGAGGCTCTGGAAACACCATATATTTT
TRBJ1-5,TRBV6-4,few,.,CASSEQYNQPQHF,TGTGCCAGCAGTGAGCAGTACAATCAGCCCCAGCATTTT
TRBJ2-5,TRBV5-1,.,.,CASSLPGGETQYF,TGCGCCAGCAGCTTACCCGGCGGAGAGACCCAGTACTTC
TRBJ1-1,TRBV30,.,TRBD1,CAWSRQGNTEAFF,TGTGCCTGGAGTCGACAGGGGAACACTGAAGCTTTCTTT
TRBJ1-2,TRBV4-3,few,.,CASSQVSRQIYGYTF,TGCGCCAGCAGCCAAGTTAGTCGTCAAATCTATGGCTACACCTTC
TRBJ2-7,TRBV28,few,TRBD1,CASNPGQSYEQYF,TGTGCCAGCAATCCGGGACAGAGTTACGAGCAGTACTTC
TRBJ2-1,TRBV30,.,.,CAWSEGREQFF,TGTGCCTGGAGCGAGGGCAGGGAGCAGTTCTTC
TRBJ2-3,TRBV7-2,few,TRBD2,CASGRAGAPVPYF,TGTGCCAGCGGAAGAGCGGGAGCGCCAGTCCCGTATTTT
TRBJ2-7,TRBV30,.,TRBD1,CAWSRTGGNHEQYF,TGTGCCTGGAGTAGGACAGGGGGCAACCACGAGCAGTACTTC
TRBJ2-7,TRBV5-1,.,.,CASSRDSYEQYF,TGCGCCAGCAGCCGAGACAGTTACGAGCAGTACTTC
TRBJ2-1,TRBV27,.,TRBD2,CASRGAGGGNEQFF,TGTGCCAGCAGGGGGGCGGGAGGAGGCAATGAGCAGTTCTTC
TRBJ1-2,TRBV5-1,.,.,CASSLDSIPYGYTF,TGCGCCAGCAGCTTGGACAGCATACCCTATGGCTACACCTTC
TRBJ2-7,TRBV13,.,TRBD1,CASSLIPTSGTVPYEQYF,TGTGCCAGCAGCTTAATTCCGACTTCCGGGACAGTCCCCTACGAGCAGTACTTC
TRBJ1-1,TRBV30,.,.,CAWSVQEGNTEAFF,TGTGCCTGGAGTGTACAAGAGGGTAACACTGAAGCTTTCTTT
TRBJ2-6,TRBV6-5,.,TRBD1,CASSYGRGLGANVLTF,TGTGCCAGCAGTTACGGAAGGGGGCTTGGGGCCAACGTCCTGACTTTC